Sequencing of this TCR beta chain was carried out in a study of control samples from healthy donors and cancer patients. Assay used: immunoSEQ multiplex PCR; TCRdb lists only in-frame clones, some missing. This sample carries over 150,000 clones, approximately 96% of them seen once, and the ten largest clones take about 5.6%. The CDR3 is made up of 11 amino acids. Germline CDR1 reads MDHEN; CDR2 reads SYDVKM. This clone appeared a single time. Compared with germline, one end of the junction differs, possibly owing to a read error. The clonotype comes from a man aged 40-50 years in good health. J is TRBJ1-2 and V is TRBV28, with D tentatively TRBD1 (5 bases). Material for sequencing was blood. Here the CDR3 reads CAGRDHYGYTF. The CDR3 coding sequence is TGTGCCGGCAGGGACCACTATGGCTACACCTTC.